This TCR beta chain was sequenced in a study of blood T cell repertoires in COVID-19 (dated by TCRdb to 2018 to 2021). Concerning the study at large: Samples covering the acute and convalescent phases of COVID-19 were provided by collaborators in the United States, Italy and Spain. The prospective study material was composed of cDNA or gDNA derived from T cells, B-cell-depleted T cells, or PBMCs. Deeply sampled blood TCRbeta repertoires from subjects exposed to, actively infected with, or recovered from COVID-19 were included in the dataset. The repertoires were released in a freely available public database meant as a resource for research on the immune response to SARS-CoV-2. The samples were drawn from two sources: the first 160 participants of the ongoing ImmuneRACE study, and fewer than 1,500 subjects contributed by 6 global collaborators. A de-identified subject ID, COVID-19 status, age in years and sex were almost always included in the sample metadata. HLA class I and class II types, where available, came from metadata supplied by the sample provider rather than from assay-based typing. Study-level results and caveats: The amount of clinical and demographic metadata varied by source and participant and was provided uncurated.

Another Seattle source contributed samples from volunteer blood donors who had recovered from COVID-19. Each collaborating institution followed its own protocols to collect whole blood in K2EDTA tubes. For TCRbeta analysis, collaborators shipped samples as frozen whole blood, isolated PBMCs, or DNA extracted from either of those sample types. TCRbeta CDR3 regions were amplified from genomic DNA using the immunoSEQ Assay, a bias-controlled multiplex PCR. In the original analysis: The number of nucleated cells in each sample was estimated from the amplification of reference gene primers within the assay. To quantify the absolute abundance of each unique TCRbeta CDR3 rearrangement, sequence reads were collapsed and filtered. Productive Simpson clonality was computed per sample as the square root of Simpson's diversity index over productive rearrangements. What TCRdb holds here is the immuneACCESS table cut down to in-frame rearrangements. Part of the clones is not present; checked against another copy, under half of the missing clones reflect an unresolved V gene, and the others are unexplained. V and J calls and clone size follow that table, whereas D and trimming were derived from the DNA. The sample table shows about 260,000 clones, and around nine tenths are seen once. The ten largest clonotypes hold over 7.5% of the sample.

As regards this clone: Its antigen remains unidentified. No qualities accompany the bases; no much larger clone lies one base away.

CDR1 SGHDN and CDR2 FVKESK are derived from the germline V gene. The CDR3 contains 16 residues, cysteine and phenylalanine counted. CDR3 DNA only is kept here, 48 bases in frame from base 1. Trimming costs V 1 base and J 2 bases, and their ends lie 14 bases apart. This clonotype originated in a man aged 35 to 55 who had recovered from COVID-19. Source material: peripheral blood. This chain joins TRBV14 to TRBJ2-5; TRBD1 might be the D gene, on 6 matching bases. DNA sequence: TGTGCCAGCAGCCAAGGAACAGGGTTGGGACAAGAGACCCAGTACTTC. It specifies CASSQGTGLGQETQYF.